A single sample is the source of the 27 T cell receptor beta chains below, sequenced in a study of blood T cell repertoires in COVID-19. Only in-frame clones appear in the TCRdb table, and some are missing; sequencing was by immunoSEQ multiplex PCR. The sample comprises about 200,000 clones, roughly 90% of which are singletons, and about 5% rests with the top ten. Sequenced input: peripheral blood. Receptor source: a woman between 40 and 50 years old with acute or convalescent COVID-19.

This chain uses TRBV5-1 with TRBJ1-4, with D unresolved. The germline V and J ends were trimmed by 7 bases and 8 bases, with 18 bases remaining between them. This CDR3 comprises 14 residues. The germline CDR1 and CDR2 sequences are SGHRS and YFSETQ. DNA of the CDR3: TGCGCCAGCTCCCCCAGCGGGGTTCACGAAAAACTGTTTTTT. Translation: CASSPSGVHEKLFF.

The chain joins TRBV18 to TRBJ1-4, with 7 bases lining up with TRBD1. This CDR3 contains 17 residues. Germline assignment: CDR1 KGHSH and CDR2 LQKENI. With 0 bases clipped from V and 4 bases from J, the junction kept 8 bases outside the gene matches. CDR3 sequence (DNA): TGTGCCAGCTCACCACCGGTATGGGACAGAAATAATGAAAAACTGTTTTTT. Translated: CASSPPVWDRNNEKLFF.

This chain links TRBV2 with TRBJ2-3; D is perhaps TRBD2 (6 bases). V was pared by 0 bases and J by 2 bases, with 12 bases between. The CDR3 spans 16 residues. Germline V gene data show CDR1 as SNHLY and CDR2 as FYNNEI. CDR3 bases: TGTGCCAGCAGTGAAGCGCTGGAGGGCCCCACAGATACGCAGTATTTT. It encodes CASSEALEGPTDTQYF.

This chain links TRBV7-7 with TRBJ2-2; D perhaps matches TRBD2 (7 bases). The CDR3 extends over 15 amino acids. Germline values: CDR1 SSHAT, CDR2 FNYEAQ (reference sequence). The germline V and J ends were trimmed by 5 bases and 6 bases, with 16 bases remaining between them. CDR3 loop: CASSAGARESGELFF. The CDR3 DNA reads TGTGCCAGCAGCGCGGGGGCCAGGGAATCCGGGGAGCTGTTTTTT. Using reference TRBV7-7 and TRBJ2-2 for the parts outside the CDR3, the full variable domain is GAGVSQSPRYKVTKRGQDVTLRCDPISSHATLYWYQQALGQGPEFLTYFNYEAQPDKSGLPSDRFSAERPEGSISTLTIQRTEQRDSAMYRCASSAGARESGELFFGEGSRLTVL.

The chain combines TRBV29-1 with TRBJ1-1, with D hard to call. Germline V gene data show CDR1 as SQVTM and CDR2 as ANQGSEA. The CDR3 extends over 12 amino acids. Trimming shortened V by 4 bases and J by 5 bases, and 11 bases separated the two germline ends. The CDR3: CSVVPRLTEAFF. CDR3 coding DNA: TGCAGCGTTGTTCCGCGGTTAACTGAAGCTTTCTTT.

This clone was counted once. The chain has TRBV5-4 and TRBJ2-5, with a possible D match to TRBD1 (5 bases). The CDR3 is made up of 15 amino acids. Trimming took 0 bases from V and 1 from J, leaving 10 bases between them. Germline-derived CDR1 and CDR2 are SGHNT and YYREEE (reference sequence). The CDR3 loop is CASSLVGALQETQYF. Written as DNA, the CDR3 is TGTGCCAGCAGCTTGGTAGGGGCCCTCCAAGAGACCCAGTACTTC.

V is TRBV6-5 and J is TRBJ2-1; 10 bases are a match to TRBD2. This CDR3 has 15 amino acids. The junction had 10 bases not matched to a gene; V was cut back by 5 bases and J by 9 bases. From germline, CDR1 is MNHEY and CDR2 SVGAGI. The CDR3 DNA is TGTGCCAGCAGTCTGACTGGACTAGCGGCGGTTGAGCAGTTCTTC. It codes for CASSLTGLAAVEQFF.

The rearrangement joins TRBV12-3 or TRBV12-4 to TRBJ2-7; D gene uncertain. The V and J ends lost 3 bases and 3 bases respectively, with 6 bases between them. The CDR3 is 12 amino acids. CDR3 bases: TGTGCCAGCAGTTTTGCAGGCTACGAGCAGTACGTC. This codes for CASSFAGYEQYV.

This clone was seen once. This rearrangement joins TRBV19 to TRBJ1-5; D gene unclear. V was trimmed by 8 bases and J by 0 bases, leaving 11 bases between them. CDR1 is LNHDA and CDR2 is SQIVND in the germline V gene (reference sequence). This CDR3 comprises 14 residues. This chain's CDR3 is CASADLYSNQPQHF. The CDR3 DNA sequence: TGTGCCAGTGCGGATCTTTATAGCAATCAGCCCCAGCATTTT.

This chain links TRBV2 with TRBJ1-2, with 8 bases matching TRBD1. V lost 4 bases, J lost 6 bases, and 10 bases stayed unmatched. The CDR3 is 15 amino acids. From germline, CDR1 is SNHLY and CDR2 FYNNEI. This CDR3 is CASSVVAGGMDGYTF. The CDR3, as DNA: TGTGCCAGCAGTGTGGTGGCAGGGGGCATGGATGGCTACACCTTC.

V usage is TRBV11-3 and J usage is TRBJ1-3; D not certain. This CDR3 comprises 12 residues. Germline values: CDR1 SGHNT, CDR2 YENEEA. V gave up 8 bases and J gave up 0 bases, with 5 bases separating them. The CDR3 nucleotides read TGTGCCAGCTCGGTCTCTGGAAACACCATATATTTT. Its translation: CASSVSGNTIYF.

CDR3 in DNA: TGTGCCAGCAGTAGGACAGGGTCGGGTTCACCCCTCCACTTT. It encodes CASSRTGSGSPLHF. The chain links TRBV27 to TRBJ1-6, with 8 bases identical to TRBD1. V gave up 5 bases and J gave up 9 bases; unmatched junction bases: 6. From germline, CDR1 is MNHEY and CDR2 SMNVEV (reference sequence). The CDR3 contains 14 residues.

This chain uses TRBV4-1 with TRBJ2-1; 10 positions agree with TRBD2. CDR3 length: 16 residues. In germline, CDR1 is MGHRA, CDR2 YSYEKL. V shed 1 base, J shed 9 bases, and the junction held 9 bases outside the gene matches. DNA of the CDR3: TGCGCCAGCAGCCAAGGCTGGGGTAGCGGGGGGTTTGAGCAGTTCTTC. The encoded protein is CASSQGWGSGGFEQFF.

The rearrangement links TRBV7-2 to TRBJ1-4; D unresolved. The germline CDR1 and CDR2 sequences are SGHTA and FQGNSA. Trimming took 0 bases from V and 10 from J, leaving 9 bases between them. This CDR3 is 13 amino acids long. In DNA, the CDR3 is TGTGCCAGCAGCTTAGCCCCGCCCGGAAAACTGTTTTTT. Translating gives CASSLAPPGKLFF.

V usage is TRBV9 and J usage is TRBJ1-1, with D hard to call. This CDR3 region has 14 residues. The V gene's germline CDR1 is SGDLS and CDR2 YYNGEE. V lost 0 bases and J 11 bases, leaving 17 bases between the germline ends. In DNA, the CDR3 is TGTGCCAGCAGCGTAGAAGGTGGATTAGCAAAGGCTTTCTTT. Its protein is CASSVEGGLAKAFF.

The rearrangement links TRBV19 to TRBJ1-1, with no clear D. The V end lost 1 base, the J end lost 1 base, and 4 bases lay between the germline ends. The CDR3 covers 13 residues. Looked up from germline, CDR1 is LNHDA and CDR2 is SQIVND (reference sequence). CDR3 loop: CASSIGENTEAFF. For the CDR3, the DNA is TGTGCCAGTAGTATAGGAGAGAACACTGAAGCTTTCTTT. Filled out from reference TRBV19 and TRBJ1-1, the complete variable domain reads DGGITQSPKYLFRKEGQNVTLSCEQNLNHDAMYWYRQDPGQGLRLIYYSQIVNDFQKGDIAEGYSVSREKKESFPLTVTSAQKNPTAFYLCASSIGENTEAFFGQGTRLTVV.

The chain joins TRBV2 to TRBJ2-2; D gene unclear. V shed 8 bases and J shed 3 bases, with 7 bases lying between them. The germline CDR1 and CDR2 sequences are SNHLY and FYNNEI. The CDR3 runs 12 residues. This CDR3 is CASGPDTGELFF. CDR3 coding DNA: TGTGCCAGCGGCCCAGACACCGGGGAGCTGTTTTTT. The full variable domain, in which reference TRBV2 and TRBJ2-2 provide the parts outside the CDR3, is EPEVTQTPSHQVTQMGQEVILRCVPISNHLYFYWYRQILGQKVEFLVSFYNNEISEKSEIFDDQFSVERPDGSNFTLKIRSTKLEDSAMYFCASGPDTGELFFGEGSRLTVL.

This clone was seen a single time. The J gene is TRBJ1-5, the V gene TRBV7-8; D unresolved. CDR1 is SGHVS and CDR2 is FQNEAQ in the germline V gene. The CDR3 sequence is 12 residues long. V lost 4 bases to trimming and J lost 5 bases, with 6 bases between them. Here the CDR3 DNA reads TGTGCCAGCAGCTCGAACTATCAGCCCCAGCATTTT. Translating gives CASSSNYQPQHF.

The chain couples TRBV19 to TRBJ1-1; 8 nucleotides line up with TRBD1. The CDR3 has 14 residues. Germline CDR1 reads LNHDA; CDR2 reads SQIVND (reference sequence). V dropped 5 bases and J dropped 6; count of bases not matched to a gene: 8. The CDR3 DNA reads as TGTGCCAGTAGTCTAGGACAGGGTGCCGCTGAAGCTTTCTTT. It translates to CASSLGQGAAEAFF.

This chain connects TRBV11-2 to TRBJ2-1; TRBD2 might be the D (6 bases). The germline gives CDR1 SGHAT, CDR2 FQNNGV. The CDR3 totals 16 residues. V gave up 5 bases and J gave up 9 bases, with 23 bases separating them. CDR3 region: CASSRGPRGGYGEQFF. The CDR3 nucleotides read TGTGCCAGCAGCCGGGGCCCCCGGGGAGGTTATGGTGAGCAGTTCTTC.

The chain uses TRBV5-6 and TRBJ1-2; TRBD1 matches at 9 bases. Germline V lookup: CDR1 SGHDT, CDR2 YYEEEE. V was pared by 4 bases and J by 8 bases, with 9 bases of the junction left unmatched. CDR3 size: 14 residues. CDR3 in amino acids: CASSRRDRAAGYTF. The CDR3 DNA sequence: TGTGCCAGCAGCCGACGGGACAGGGCGGCCGGCTACACCTTC.

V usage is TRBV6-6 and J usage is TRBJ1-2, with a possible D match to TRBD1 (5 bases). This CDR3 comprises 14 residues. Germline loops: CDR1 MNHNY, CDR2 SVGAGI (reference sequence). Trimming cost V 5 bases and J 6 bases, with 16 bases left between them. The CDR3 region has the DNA TGTGCCAGCAGTAACAACGGGGGGACTAATGGCTACACCTTC. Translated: CASSNNGGTNGYTF.

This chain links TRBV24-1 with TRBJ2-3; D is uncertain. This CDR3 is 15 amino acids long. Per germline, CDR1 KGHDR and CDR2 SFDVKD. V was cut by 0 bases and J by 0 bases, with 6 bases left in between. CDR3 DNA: TGTGCCACCAGTGATTTGGCCAGTAGCACAGATACGCAGTATTTT. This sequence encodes CATSDLASSTDTQYF.

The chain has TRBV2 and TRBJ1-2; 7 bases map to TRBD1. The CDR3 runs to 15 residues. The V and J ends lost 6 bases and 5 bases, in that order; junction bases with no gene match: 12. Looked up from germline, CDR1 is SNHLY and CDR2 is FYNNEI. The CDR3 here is CASRPGTDYLYGYTF. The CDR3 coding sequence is TGTGCCAGCAGGCCCGGGACAGATTACCTTTATGGCTACACCTTC.

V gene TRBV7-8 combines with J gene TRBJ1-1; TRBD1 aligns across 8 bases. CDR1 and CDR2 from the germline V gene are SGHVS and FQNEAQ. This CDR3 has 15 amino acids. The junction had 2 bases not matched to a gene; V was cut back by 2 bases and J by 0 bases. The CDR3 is CASSLQGAVNTEAFF. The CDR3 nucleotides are TGTGCCAGCAGCTTACAGGGGGCCGTGAACACTGAAGCTTTCTTT. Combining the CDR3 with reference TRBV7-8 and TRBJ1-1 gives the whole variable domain GAGVSQSPRYKVAKRGQDVALRCDPISGHVSLFWYQQALGQGPEFLTYFQNEAQLDKSGLPSDRFFAERPEGSVSTLKIQRTQQEDSAVYLCASSLQGAVNTEAFFGQGTRLTVV.

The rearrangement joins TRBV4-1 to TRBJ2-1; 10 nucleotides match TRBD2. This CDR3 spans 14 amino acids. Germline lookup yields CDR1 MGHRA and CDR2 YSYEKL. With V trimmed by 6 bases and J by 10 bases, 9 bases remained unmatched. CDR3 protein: CASRQSGGALEQFF. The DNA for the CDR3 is TGCGCCAGCAGGCAAAGCGGGGGGGCATTAGAGCAGTTCTTC.

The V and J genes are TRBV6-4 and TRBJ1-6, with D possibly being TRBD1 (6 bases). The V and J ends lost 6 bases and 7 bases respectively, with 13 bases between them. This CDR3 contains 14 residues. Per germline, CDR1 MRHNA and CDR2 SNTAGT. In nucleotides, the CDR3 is TGTGCCAGCAGCGAGGGGGTGGAAAATTCACCCCTCCACTTT. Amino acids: CASSEGVENSPLHF.